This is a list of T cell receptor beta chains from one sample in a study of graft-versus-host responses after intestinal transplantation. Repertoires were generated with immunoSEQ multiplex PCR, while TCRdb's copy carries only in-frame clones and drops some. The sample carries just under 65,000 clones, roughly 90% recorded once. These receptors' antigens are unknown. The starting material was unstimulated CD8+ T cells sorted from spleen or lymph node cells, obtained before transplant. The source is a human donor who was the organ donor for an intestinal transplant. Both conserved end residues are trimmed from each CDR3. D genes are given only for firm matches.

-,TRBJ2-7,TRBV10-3,AISVPDRAYEQY
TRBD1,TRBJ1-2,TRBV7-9,ASSAQGIGYGYT
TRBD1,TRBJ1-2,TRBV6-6,AISQGHGYT
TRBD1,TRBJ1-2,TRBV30,AWSGRGRKSGYT
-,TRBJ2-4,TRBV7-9,ASSPGNIQY
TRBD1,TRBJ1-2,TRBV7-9,ASSKTGGYGYT
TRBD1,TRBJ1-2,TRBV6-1,ASSDRLERGPVEENYGYT
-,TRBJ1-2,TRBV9,ASTLGAGYGYT
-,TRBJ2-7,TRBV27,ASTPLWAYPSYEQY
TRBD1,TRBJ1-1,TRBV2,ASSGGQGRSTTEAF
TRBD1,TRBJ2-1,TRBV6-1,ASSEDGTGRNEQF
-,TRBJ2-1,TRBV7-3,ASSSHQRDEQF
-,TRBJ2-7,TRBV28,ASSLGGTTNEQY
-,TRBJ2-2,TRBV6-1,ASPLSPGQTGELF
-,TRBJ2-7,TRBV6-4,ASPVWRVCGQY
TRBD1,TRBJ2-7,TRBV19,ASGAGTGVSYEQY
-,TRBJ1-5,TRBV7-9,ASSLRQNQPQH
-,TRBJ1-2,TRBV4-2,ASSPPGGHGGYT
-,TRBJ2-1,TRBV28,ASSLGWERPPYNEQF
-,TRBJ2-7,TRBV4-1,ASSQTRYYEQY
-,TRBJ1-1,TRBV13,ASSLGARASTEAF
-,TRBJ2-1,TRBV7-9,ASSLSPDLNYNEQF
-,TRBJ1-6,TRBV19,ASTSGNSPLH
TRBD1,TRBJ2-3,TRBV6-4,ASSDGTGADTQY
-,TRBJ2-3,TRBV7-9,ASSSVFADTQY
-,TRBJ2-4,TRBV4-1,ASSQAPRVYLAKNIQY
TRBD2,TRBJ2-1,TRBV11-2,ASSLGLAGGYNEQF
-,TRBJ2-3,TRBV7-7,ASSSRREGDTQY
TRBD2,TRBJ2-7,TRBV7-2,ASSLGTSGWGFYEQY
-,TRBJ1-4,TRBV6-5,ASAGGDEKLF
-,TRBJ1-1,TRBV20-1,SWWGGTEAF
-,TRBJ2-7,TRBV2,ASREAISYEQY
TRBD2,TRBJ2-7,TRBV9,ASSAQLRGPGGPTYEQY
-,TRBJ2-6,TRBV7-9,ASSLFPSEASSGANVLT
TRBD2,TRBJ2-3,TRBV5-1,ASTLAGTPSTDTQY